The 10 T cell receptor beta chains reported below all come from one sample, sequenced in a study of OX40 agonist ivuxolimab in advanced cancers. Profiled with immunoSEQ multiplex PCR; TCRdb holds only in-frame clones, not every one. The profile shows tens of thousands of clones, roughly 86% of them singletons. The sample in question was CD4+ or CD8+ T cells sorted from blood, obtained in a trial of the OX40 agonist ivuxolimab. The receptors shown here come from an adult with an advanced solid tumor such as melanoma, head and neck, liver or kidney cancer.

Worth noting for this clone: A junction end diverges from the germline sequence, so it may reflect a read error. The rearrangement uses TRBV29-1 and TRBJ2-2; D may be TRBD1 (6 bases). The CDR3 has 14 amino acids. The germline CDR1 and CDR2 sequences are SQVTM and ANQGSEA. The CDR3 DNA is TGCAGCGCAACAGGGTTGTTGTTGGACCGGGGAGCTGTTTTT. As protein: CSATGLLLDRGAVF.

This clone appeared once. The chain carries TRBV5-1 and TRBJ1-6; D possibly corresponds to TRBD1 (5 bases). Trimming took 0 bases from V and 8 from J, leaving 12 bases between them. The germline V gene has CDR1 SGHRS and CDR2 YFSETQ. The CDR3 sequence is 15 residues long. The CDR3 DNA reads TGCGCCAGCAGCTTGGGAGGCCAGGGATATTCACCCCTCCACTTT. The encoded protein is CASSLGGQGYSPLHF.

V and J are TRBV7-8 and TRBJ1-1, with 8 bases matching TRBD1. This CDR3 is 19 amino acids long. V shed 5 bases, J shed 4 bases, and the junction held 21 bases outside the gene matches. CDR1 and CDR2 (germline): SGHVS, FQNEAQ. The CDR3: CASSPLGRGRVGGSTEAFF. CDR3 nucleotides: TGTGCCAGCAGCCCACTGGGCAGGGGGCGTGTGGGGGGGAGCACTGAAGCTTTCTTT.

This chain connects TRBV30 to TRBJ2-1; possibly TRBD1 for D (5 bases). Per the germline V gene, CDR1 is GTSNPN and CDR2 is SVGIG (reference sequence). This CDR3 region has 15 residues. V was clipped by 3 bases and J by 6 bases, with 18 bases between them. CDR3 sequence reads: CAWRSGTGKGNEQFF. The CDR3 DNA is TGTGCCTGGAGATCTGGAACAGGAAAAGGCAATGAGCAGTTCTTC.

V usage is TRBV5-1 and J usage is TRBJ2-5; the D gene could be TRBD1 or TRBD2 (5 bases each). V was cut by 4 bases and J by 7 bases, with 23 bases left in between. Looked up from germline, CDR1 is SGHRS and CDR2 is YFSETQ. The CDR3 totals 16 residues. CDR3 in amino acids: CASSRVSPGLKGTQYF. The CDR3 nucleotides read TGCGCCAGCAGCAGGGTGAGCCCGGGGCTAAAAGGGACCCAGTACTTC.

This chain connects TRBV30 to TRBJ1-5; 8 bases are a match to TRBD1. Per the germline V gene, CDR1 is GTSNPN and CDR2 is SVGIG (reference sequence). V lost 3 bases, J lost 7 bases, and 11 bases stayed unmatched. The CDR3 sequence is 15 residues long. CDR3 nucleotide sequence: TGTGCCTGGAGGGCACAGGGGGGGGCTGGGCAGCCCCAGCATTTT. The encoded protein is CAWRAQGGAGQPQHF.

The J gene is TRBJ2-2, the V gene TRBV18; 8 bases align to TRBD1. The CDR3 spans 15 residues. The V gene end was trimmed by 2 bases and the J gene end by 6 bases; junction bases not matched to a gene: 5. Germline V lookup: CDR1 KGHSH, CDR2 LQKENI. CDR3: CASSPSTGAAGELFF. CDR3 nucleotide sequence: TGTGCCAGCTCACCATCGACAGGGGCGGCCGGGGAGCTGTTTTTT. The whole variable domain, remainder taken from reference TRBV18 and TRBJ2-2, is NAGVMQNPRHLVRRRGQEARLRCSPMKGHSHVYWYRQLPEEGLKFMVYLQKENIIDESGMPKERFSAEFPKEGPSILRIQQVVRGDSAAYFCASSPSTGAAGELFFGEGSRLTVL.

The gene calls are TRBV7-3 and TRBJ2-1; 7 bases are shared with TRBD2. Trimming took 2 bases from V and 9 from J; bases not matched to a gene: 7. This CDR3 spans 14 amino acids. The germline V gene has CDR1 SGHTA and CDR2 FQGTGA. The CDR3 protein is CASSLGPSGGEQFF. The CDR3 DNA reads TGTGCCAGCAGCTTAGGGCCTAGCGGAGGTGAGCAGTTCTTC. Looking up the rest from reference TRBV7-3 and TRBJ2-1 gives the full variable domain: GAGVSQTPSNKVTEKGKYVELRCDPISGHTALYWYRQSLGQGPEFLIYFQGTGAADDSGLPNDRFFAVRPEGSVSTLKIQRTERGDSAVYLCASSLGPSGGEQFFGPGTRLTVL.

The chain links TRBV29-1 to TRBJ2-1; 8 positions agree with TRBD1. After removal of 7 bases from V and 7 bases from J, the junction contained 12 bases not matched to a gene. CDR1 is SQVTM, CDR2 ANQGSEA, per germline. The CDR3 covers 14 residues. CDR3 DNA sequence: TGCAGCGGTTCCGGGACAGGAATTTTGAATGAGCAGTTCTTC. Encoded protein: CSGSGTGILNEQFF.

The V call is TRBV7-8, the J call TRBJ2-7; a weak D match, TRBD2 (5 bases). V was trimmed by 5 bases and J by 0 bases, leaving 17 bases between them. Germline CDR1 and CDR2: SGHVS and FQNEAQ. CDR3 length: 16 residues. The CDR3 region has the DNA TGTGCCAGCAGCCCGTACGAGGGATGGACCTCCTACGAGCAGTACTTC. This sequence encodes CASSPYEGWTSYEQYF.